Below are 22 T cell receptor beta chains sequenced from a single sample in a study of control samples from healthy donors and cancer patients. The repertoire was sequenced with immunoSEQ multiplex PCR; TCRdb's copy has only in-frame clones and lacks some. The sample records over 150,000 clones, approximately 94% being singletons. Sequenced material: PBMCs. The source of these receptors is a man aged 55 to 70 with colorectal cancer.

This rearrangement joins TRBV18 to TRBJ2-5; 8 nucleotides align to TRBD2. From germline, CDR1 is KGHSH and CDR2 LQKENI. The length of the CDR3 is 14 residues. The ends lost 3 bases at V and 5 bases at J; junction bases unmatched: 5. In DNA, the CDR3 is TGTGCCAGCTCACCTCCGGGACTAGAGGAGACCCAGTACTTC. Its translation: CASSPPGLEETQYF.

The chain links TRBV30 to TRBJ1-6; D call uncertain. The germline V gene has CDR1 GTSNPN and CDR2 SVGIG (reference sequence). V lost 0 bases and J 9 bases, leaving 15 bases between the germline ends. There are 15 residues in the CDR3. The CDR3 DNA sequence: TGTGCCTGGAGTGTACGAACAAGTATGGTTTCACCCCTCCACTTT. Translating gives CAWSVRTSMVSPLHF.

The chain is built from TRBV19 and TRBJ2-5, with 11 bases that match TRBD2. V lost 3 bases, J lost 2 bases, and 2 bases stayed unmatched. Germline V gives CDR1 LNHDA, CDR2 SQIVND (reference sequence). The CDR3 covers 15 residues. The DNA for the CDR3 is TGTGCCAGTAGTATTCTAGCGGGGGGACAAGAGACCCAGTACTTC. Translating gives CASSILAGGQETQYF.

The chain couples TRBV4-1 to TRBJ2-1; D perhaps matches TRBD1 (5 bases). Germline V gene lookup returns CDR1 MGHRA and CDR2 YSYEKL. Trimming stripped 5 bases from V and 0 bases from J, with 14 bases between. The CDR3 runs 16 residues. DNA of the CDR3: TGCGCCAGCAGCGACCTACAGGCCAGCTCCTACAATGAGCAGTTCTTC. Amino acid sequence: CASSDLQASSYNEQFF.

This chain joins TRBV5-1 and TRBJ2-6, with 7 nucleotides matching TRBD1. The germline CDR1 and CDR2 sequences are SGHRS and YFSETQ. This CDR3 comprises 18 residues. Trimming took 4 bases from V and 0 from J; bases not matched to a gene: 10. CDR3 sequence reads: CASSHGAGTASGANVLTF. CDR3 nucleotide sequence: TGCGCCAGCAGCCATGGGGCCGGGACAGCCTCTGGGGCCAACGTCCTGACTTTC.

The chain combines TRBV7-2 with TRBJ2-5; D call uncertain. Trimming removed 0 bases at V and 1 base at J, with 9 bases between. Germline values: CDR1 SGHTA, CDR2 FQGNSA. CDR3 size: 15 residues. The CDR3 is CASSLAFVSQETQYF. The CDR3 region has the DNA TGTGCCAGCAGCTTAGCGTTTGTCAGCCAAGAGACCCAGTACTTC.

V gene TRBV7-2 combines with J gene TRBJ2-4; tentative D call: TRBD1 (6 bases). The CDR3 length is 14 residues. V lost 5 bases to trimming and J lost 8 bases, with 16 bases between them. CDR1 and CDR2 from the germline V gene are SGHTA and FQGNSA. The CDR3 protein is CASSPQDSLDIQYF. The CDR3 DNA is TGTGCCAGCAGCCCCCAGGACAGCCTGGACATTCAGTACTTC.

This clone was found once. This chain connects TRBV19 to TRBJ2-5; 8 bases align to TRBD1. The junction had 10 bases not matched to a gene; V was cut back by 8 bases and J by 5 bases. Germline V gives CDR1 LNHDA, CDR2 SQIVND (reference sequence). The CDR3 runs to 14 residues. The CDR3 DNA is TGTGCCAGTGTCTCCGGACAGGGCGGGGAGACCCAGTACTTC. Its protein product is CASVSGQGGETQYF.

The chain is built from TRBV9 and TRBJ2-6, with 14 positions matching TRBD2. Germline V CDR1 and CDR2: SGDLS, YYNGEE. The CDR3 runs 19 residues. J was trimmed by 2 bases and V by 4 bases; bases with no gene match: 8. CDR3 nucleotides: TGTGCCAGCAGCCCCGGGCAGACTAGCGGGGGGGCTGGGGCCAACGTCCTGACTTTC. It translates to CASSPGQTSGGAGANVLTF.

The gene calls are TRBV7-8 and TRBJ2-1, with D hard to call. This CDR3 contains 14 residues. Germline values: CDR1 SGHVS, CDR2 FQNEAQ. Between the trimmed V and J ends, which lost 1 base and 6 bases, there was a span of 10 bases. CDR3 nucleotides: TGTGCCAGCAGCTTAGGGGCGGCAATCAATGAGCAGTTCTTC. This gives the protein CASSLGAAINEQFF.

The V call is TRBV19, the J call TRBJ2-1, with 11 bases aligning to TRBD2. This CDR3 has 16 residues. CDR1 and CDR2 from the germline V gene are LNHDA and SQIVND (reference sequence). V dropped 5 bases and J dropped 7; count of bases not matched to a gene: 10. The CDR3 reads CASSLTSGGWYNEQFF. DNA of the CDR3: TGTGCCAGTAGTCTTACTAGCGGGGGCTGGTATAATGAGCAGTTCTTC.

The chain has TRBV9 and TRBJ2-7; 11 nucleotides match TRBD1. This CDR3 has 15 residues. Germline CDR1 SGDLS, CDR2 YYNGEE. V lost 0 bases and J lost 9; bases outside the gene matches: 8. CDR3 in amino acids: CASSVGGQGAVGQYF. The CDR3 nucleotides read TGTGCCAGCAGCGTAGGAGGACAGGGGGCGGTCGGGCAGTACTTC.

This chain uses TRBV6-5 with TRBJ2-7, with a tentative D call TRBD2 (6 bases). In germline, CDR1 is MNHEY, CDR2 SVGAGI. CDR3 length: 14 residues. V shed 6 bases and J shed 4 bases, with 16 bases lying between them. The CDR3 nucleotides read TGTGCCAGCAGCCGGGGGTCCTTCCCGTACGAGCAGTACTTC. Translation: CASSRGSFPYEQYF.

The chain carries TRBV5-1 and TRBJ2-3; 10 nucleotides line up with TRBD2. The J segment lost 3 bases and the V segment lost 2 bases, leaving 3 bases of the junction unmatched. The CDR3 runs 15 residues. In germline, CDR1 is SGHRS, CDR2 YFSETQ. CDR3 loop: CASSFASGGTDTQYF. The CDR3 DNA reads as TGCGCCAGCAGCTTCGCTAGCGGGGGTACAGATACGCAGTATTTT.

V is TRBV5-6 and J is TRBJ2-7; TRBD1 matches at 8 bases. The CDR3 is 14 amino acids. The germline gives CDR1 SGHDT, CDR2 YYEEEE. Losses at the gene ends were 5 bases for V and 7 bases for J; bases not matched to a gene: 11. CDR3 DNA: TGTGCCAGCAGGGACAGGGAGCGACTCGGAGAGCAGTACTTC. Encoded protein: CASRDRERLGEQYF.

V gene TRBV19 combines with J gene TRBJ1-1; the D gene is possibly TRBD1 (6 bases). Germline CDR1 and CDR2: LNHDA and SQIVND (reference sequence). CDR3 size: 14 residues. Deletions cut 6 bases from V and 0 bases from J, with 11 bases between. The chain's CDR3 is CASRIRGMNTEAFF. CDR3 sequence (DNA): TGTGCCAGTAGGATAAGGGGGATGAACACTGAAGCTTTCTTT.

This clone occurred once. The rearrangement links TRBV10-3 to TRBJ2-5, with TRBD2 identical over 10 bases. Trimming took 2 bases from V and 4 from J; bases not matched to a gene: 7. Germline V CDR1 and CDR2: ENHRY, SYGVKD. The CDR3 spans 16 residues. The CDR3 DNA reads as TGTGCCATCAGTGAGCGGAGCGGGGGGGCCGGAGAGACCCAGTACTTC. Encoded protein: CAISERSGGAGETQYF.

In this sample, this clone turned up a few times. The CDR3 region is CARAKGLSYGYTF. The CDR3, as DNA: TGTGCCCGCGCCAAAGGGCTATCCTATGGCTACACCTTC. The rearrangement joins TRBV30 to TRBJ1-2; D not resolved. V gave up 8 bases and J gave up 4 bases, with 17 bases separating them. CDR1 and CDR2 from the germline V gene are GTSNPN and SVGIG (reference sequence). The CDR3 runs to 13 residues.

The V gene is TRBV7-2, the J gene TRBJ1-5; 8 nucleotides line up with TRBD1. The CDR3 totals 15 residues. Looked up from germline, CDR1 is SGHTA and CDR2 is FQGNSA. Losses at the gene ends were 0 bases for V and 8 bases for J; bases not matched to a gene: 6. CDR3 DNA sequence: TGTGCCAGCAGCTTAGCGACAGGGGCTGGGAAGCCCCAGCATTTT. Translation: CASSLATGAGKPQHF.

J is TRBJ2-7 and V is TRBV11-3; D may match TRBD1 or TRBD2 (5 bases each). Germline loops: CDR1 SGHNT, CDR2 YENEEA. The CDR3 is made up of 14 amino acids. V lost 4 bases to trimming and J lost 2 bases, with 12 bases between them. CDR3 DNA: TGTGCCAGCAGCTCCCGGGACCGAGCCTACGAGCAGTACTTC. This gives the protein CASSSRDRAYEQYF. The full variable domain, with the rest looked up from reference TRBV11-3 and TRBJ2-7, is EAGVVQSPRYKIIEKKQPVAFWCNPISGHNTLYWYLQNLGQGPELLIRYENEEAVDDSQLPKDRFSAERLKGVDSTLKIQPAELGDSAVYLCASSSRDRAYEQYFGPGTRLTVT.

This chain uses TRBV5-6 with TRBJ1-3; 8 bases agree with TRBD1. In germline, CDR1 is SGHDT, CDR2 YYEEEE. The CDR3 loop spans 16 amino acids. With V trimmed by 4 bases and J by 4 bases, 10 bases remained unmatched. Here the CDR3 DNA reads TGTGCCAGCAGCCTGGACCAGGGGGCACGGGGAAACACCATATATTTT. Amino acid sequence: CASSLDQGARGNTIYF.

This clone was counted a single time. This chain uses TRBV5-4 with TRBJ2-2; D gene uncertain. V gave up 1 base and J gave up 0 bases, with 4 bases separating them. CDR1 SGHNT and CDR2 YYREEE come from the germline V gene (reference sequence). The CDR3 extends over 14 amino acids. The CDR3 reads CASSLPTNTGELFF. The CDR3 DNA reads TGTGCCAGCAGCTTGCCCACGAACACCGGGGAGCTGTTTTTT.